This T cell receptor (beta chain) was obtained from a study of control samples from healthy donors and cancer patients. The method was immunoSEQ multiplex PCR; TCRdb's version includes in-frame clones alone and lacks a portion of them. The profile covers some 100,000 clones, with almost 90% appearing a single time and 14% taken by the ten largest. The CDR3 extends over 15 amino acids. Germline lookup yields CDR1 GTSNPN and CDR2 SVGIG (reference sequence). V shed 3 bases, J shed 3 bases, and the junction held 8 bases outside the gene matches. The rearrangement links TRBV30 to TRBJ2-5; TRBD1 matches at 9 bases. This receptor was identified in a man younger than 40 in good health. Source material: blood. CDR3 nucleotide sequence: TGTGCCTGGAGATACGGACAGGGGCGGGAAGAGACCCAGTACTTC. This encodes CAWRYGQGREETQYF.